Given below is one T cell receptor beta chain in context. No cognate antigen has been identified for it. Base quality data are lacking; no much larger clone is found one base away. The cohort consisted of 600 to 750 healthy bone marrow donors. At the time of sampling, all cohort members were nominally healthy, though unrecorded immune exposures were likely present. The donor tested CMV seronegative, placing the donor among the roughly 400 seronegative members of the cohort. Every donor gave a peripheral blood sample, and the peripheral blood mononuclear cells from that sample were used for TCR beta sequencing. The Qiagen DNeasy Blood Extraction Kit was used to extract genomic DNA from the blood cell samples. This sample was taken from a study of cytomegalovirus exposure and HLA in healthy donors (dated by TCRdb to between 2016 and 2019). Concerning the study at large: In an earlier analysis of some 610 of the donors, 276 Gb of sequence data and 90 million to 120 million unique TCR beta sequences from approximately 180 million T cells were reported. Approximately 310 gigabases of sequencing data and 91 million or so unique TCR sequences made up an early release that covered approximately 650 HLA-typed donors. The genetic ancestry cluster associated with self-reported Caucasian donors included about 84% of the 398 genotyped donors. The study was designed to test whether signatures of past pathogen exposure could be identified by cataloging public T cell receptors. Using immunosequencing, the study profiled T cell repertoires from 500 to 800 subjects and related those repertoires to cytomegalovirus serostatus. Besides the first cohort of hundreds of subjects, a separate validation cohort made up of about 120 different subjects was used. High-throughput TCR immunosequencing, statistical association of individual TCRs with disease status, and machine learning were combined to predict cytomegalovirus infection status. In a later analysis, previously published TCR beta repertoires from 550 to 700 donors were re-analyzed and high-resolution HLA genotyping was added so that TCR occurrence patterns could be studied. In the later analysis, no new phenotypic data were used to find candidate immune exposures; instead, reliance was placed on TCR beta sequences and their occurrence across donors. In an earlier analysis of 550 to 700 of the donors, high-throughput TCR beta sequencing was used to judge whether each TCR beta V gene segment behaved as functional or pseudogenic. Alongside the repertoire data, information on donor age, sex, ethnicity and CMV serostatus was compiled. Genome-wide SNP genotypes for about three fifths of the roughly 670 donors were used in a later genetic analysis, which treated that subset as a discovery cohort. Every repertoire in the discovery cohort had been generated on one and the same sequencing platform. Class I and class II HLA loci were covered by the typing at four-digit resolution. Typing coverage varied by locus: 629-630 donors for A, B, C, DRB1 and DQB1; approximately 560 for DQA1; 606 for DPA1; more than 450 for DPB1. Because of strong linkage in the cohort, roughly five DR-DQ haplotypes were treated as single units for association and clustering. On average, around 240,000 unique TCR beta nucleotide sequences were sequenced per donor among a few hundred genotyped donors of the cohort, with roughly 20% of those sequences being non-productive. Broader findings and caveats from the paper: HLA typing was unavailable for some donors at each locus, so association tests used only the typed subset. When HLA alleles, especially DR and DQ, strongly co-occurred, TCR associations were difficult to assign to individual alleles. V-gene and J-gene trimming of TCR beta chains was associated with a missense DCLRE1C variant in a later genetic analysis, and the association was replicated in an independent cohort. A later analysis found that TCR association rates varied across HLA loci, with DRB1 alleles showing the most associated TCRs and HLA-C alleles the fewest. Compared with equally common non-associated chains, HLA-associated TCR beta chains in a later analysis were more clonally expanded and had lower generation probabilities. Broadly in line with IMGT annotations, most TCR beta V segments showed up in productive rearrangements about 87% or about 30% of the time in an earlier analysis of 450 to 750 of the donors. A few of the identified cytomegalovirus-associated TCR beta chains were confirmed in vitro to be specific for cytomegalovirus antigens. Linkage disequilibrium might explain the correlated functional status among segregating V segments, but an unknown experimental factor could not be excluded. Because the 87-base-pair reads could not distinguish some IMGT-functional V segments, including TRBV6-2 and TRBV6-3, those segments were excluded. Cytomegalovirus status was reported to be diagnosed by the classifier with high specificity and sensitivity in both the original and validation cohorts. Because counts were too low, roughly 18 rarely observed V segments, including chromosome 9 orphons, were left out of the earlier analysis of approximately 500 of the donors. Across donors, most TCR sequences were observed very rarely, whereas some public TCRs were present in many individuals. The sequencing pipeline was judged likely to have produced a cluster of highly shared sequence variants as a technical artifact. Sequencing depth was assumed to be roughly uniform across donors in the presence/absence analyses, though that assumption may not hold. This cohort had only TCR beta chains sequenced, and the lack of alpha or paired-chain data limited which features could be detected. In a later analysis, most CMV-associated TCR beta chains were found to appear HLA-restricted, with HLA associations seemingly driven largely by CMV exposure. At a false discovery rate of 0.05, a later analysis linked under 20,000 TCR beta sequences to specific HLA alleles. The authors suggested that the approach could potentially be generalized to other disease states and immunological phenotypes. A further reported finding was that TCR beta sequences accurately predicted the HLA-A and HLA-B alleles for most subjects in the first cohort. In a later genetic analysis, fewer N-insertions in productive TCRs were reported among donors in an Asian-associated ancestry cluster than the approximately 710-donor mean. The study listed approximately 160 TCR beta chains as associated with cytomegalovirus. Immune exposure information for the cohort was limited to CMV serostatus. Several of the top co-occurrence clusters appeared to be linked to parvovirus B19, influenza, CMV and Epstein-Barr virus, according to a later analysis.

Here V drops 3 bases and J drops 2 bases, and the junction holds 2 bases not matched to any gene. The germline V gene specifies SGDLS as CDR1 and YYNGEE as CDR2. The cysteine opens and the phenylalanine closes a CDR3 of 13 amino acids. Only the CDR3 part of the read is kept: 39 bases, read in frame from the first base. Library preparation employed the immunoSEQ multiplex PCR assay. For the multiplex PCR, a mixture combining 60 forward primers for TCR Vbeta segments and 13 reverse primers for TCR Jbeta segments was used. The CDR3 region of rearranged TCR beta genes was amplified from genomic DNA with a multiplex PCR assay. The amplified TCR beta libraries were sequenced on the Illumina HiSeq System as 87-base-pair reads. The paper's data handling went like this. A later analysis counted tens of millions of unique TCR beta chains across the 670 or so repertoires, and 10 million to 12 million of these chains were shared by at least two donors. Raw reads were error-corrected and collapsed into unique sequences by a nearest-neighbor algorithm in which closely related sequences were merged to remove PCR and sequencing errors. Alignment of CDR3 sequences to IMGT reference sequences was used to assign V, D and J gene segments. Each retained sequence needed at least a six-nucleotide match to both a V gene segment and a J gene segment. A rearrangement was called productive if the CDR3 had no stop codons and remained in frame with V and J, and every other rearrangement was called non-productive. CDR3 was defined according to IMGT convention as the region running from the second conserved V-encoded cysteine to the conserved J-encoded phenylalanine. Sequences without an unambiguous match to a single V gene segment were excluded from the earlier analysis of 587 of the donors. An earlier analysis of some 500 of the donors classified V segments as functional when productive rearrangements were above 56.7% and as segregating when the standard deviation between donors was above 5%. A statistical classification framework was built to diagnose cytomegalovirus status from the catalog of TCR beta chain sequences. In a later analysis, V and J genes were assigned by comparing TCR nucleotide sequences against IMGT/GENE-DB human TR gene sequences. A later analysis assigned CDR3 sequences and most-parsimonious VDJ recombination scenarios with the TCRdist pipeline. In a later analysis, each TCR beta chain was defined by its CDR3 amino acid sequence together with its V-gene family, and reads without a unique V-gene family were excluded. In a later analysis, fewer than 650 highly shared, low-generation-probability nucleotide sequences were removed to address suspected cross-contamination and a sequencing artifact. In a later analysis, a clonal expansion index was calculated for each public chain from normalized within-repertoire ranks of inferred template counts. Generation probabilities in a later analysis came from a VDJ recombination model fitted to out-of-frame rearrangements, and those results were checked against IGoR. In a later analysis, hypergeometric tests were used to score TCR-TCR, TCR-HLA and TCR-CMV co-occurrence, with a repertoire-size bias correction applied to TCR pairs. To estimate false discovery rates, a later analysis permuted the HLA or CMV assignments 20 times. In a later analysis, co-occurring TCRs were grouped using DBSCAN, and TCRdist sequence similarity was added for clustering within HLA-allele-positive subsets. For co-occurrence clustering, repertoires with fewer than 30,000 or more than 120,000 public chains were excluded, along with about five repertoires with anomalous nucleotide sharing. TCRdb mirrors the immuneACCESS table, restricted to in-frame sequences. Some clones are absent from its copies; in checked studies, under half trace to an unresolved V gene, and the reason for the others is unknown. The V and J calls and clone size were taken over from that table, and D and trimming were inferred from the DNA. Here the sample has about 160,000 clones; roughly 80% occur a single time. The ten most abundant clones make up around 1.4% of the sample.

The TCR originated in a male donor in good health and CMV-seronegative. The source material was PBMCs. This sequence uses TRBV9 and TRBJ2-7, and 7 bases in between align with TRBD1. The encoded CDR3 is CASSEGTAYEQYF. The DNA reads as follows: TGTGCCAGCAGCGAAGGGACAGCCTACGAGCAGTACTTC.